This T cell receptor (beta chain) was sequenced during a study of cytomegalovirus exposure and HLA in healthy donors. The PCR made use of 60 Vbeta and 13 Jbeta primers. The data were produced by immunoSEQ multiplex PCR, yet TCRdb's version contains in-frame clones alone and is incomplete. The sample lists some 250,000 clones, about 80% occurring once. This CDR3 has 14 residues. In germline, CDR1 is MNHEY, CDR2 SMNVEV (reference sequence). Trimming removed 3 bases at V and 0 bases at J, with 8 bases between. Sequenced sample: PBMCs. This sequence joins TRBV27 and TRBJ1-1; D uncertain. The origin of this receptor is a woman aged 60-75 years in good health and CMV-seropositive. The DNA of the CDR3 is TGTGCCAGCAGTTTCGGTCCCATGAACACTGAAGCTTTCTTT. Protein sequence: CASSFGPMNTEAFF.